These 18 T cell receptor beta chains were sequenced from one sample in a study of cytomegalovirus exposure and HLA in healthy donors. Primers: 60 Vbeta forward and 13 Jbeta reverse. TCRdb keeps only in-frame clones here, not all; method: immunoSEQ multiplex PCR. The sample contains some 78,000 clones, about 80% of which appear only once. Sequences were obtained from PBMCs. The receptors stem from a man aged 50-60 years in good health and CMV-seropositive.

The V and J genes are TRBV6-5 and TRBJ2-7; the D gene is possibly TRBD1 (6 bases). Per germline, CDR1 MNHEY and CDR2 SVGAGI. The CDR3 sequence is 14 residues long. V lost 6 bases and J 6 bases, leaving 18 bases between the germline ends. As DNA, the CDR3 is TGTGCCAGCAGCCCCGTAGACTGGGGGCGCGAGCAGTACTTC. Protein sequence: CASSPVDWGREQYF.

V and J are TRBV7-2 and TRBJ2-7; 12 positions agree with TRBD2. The ends lost 1 base at V and 3 bases at J; junction bases unmatched: 13. This CDR3 has 19 amino acids. Germline-derived CDR1 and CDR2 are SGHTA and FQGNSA. The CDR3 is CASSLVLSLGTSGFYEQYF. CDR3 nucleotide sequence: TGTGCCAGCAGCTTAGTTCTATCATTAGGGACTAGCGGGTTCTACGAGCAGTACTTC.

The V call is TRBV7-9, the J call TRBJ2-5; D uncertain. Matching the DNA end better, TRBJ2-7 makes the J call doubtful. This CDR3 contains 12 residues. CDR1 SEHNR and CDR2 FQNEAQ come from the germline V gene (reference sequence). The CDR3 loop is CASSLGVYEQYF. CDR3 sequence (DNA): TGTGCCAGCAGCTTAGGAGTTTACGAGCAGTACTTC.

A few counts support this clone. The chain joins TRBV14 to TRBJ2-3; tentatively, D is TRBD2 (6 bases). This CDR3 has 11 residues. The germline V gene encodes CDR1 SGHDN and CDR2 FVKESK. V lost 8 bases to trimming and J lost 3 bases, with 6 bases between them. The CDR3 coding sequence is TGTGCCAGCGGGGGGACAGATACGCAGTATTTT. Translated: CASGGTDTQYF.

The chain is built from TRBV7-8 and TRBJ2-5; 7 bases align to TRBD1. The ends lost 5 bases at V and 5 bases at J; junction bases unmatched: 11. CDR1 is SGHVS, CDR2 FQNEAQ, per germline. This CDR3 comprises 15 residues. CDR3 loop: CASSVGGFNVETQYF. In DNA, the CDR3 is TGTGCCAGCAGCGTAGGGGGCTTCAATGTTGAGACCCAGTACTTC.

This chain uses TRBV5-6 with TRBJ1-2, with D possibly TRBD1 on 5 matching bases. Germline V gives CDR1 SGHDT, CDR2 YYEEEE. V lost 2 bases to trimming and J lost 6 bases, with 11 bases between them. The CDR3 spans 13 residues. CDR3 nucleotides: TGTGCCAGCAGCTTAGCAGGGTTCCATGGCTACACCTTC. Protein sequence: CASSLAGFHGYTF. Full variable domain (remainder filled in from reference TRBV5-6 and TRBJ1-2): DAGVTQSPTHLIKTRGQQVTLRCSPKSGHDTVSWYQQALGQGPQFIFQYYEEEERQRGNFPDRFSGHQFPNYSSELNVNALLLGDSALYLCASSLAGFHGYTFGSGTRLTVV.

The rearrangement joins TRBV11-2 to TRBJ2-3; maybe TRBD2 (6 bases). Germline loops: CDR1 SGHAT, CDR2 FQNNGV. CDR3 length: 15 residues. The V and J ends lost 5 bases and 3 bases respectively, with 15 bases between them. The CDR3 spells CASSPMGGTTDTQYF. The DNA of the CDR3 is TGTGCCAGCAGCCCCATGGGGGGTACGACAGATACGCAGTATTTT.

This clone was detected once. V and J are TRBV30 and TRBJ2-4; 10 bases align to TRBD1. The junction had 7 bases not matched to a gene; V was cut back by 2 bases and J by 6 bases. The CDR3 is 15 residues long. From germline, CDR1 is GTSNPN and CDR2 SVGIG (reference sequence). As DNA, the CDR3 is TGTGCCTGGAGTTTACCCGGGACAGGGGTAAACATTCAGTACTTC. This codes for CAWSLPGTGVNIQYF.

The genes are TRBV5-4 and TRBJ2-7; the match to TRBD2 covers 15 bases. The trim removed 3 bases at V and 7 bases at J, leaving 11 bases unmatched. Looked up from germline, CDR1 is SGHNT and CDR2 is YYREEE (reference sequence). This CDR3 region has 17 residues. The CDR3 loop is CASSYGLAGGPKGEQYF. CDR3 bases: TGTGCCAGCAGCTACGGACTAGCGGGAGGGCCGAAGGGTGAGCAGTACTTC.

The chain is built from TRBV7-8 and TRBJ1-5; tentative D call: TRBD1 (5 bases). Per the germline V gene, CDR1 is SGHVS and CDR2 is FQNEAQ. The V gene lost 2 bases and the J gene lost 2 bases, with 13 bases spanning the gap. The CDR3 is 16 amino acids. This chain's CDR3 is CASSLPGPFGNQPQHF. The CDR3 DNA is TGTGCCAGCAGCTTACCAGGGCCCTTCGGCAATCAGCCCCAGCATTTT.

V is TRBV25-1 and J is TRBJ2-4, with 9 bases matching TRBD2. V gave up 8 bases and J gave up 1 base; unmatched junction bases: 15. This CDR3 is 18 amino acids long. Germline-derived CDR1 and CDR2 are MGHDK and SYGVNS. CDR3 region: CASAQWGGRAGAKNIQYF. For the CDR3, the DNA is TGTGCCAGCGCCCAGTGGGGCGGGAGGGCCGGGGCCAAAAACATTCAGTACTTC.

This chain uses TRBV29-1 with TRBJ1-1; D remains unclear. Germline V CDR1 and CDR2: SQVTM, ANQGSEA. This CDR3 is 10 amino acids long. The ends were cut back, 7 bases at V and 0 bases at J, with 3 bases in the middle. The chain's CDR3 is CSGVNTEAFF. Written as DNA, the CDR3 is TGCAGCGGAGTGAACACTGAAGCTTTCTTT.

The chain is built from TRBV5-4 and TRBJ1-4; D not certain. CDR1 is SGHNT, CDR2 YYREEE, per germline (reference sequence). V was shortened by 2 bases and J by 1 base, with 6 bases between the two germline ends. The CDR3 has 14 amino acids. The CDR3 protein is CASSLPGTNEKLFF. The DNA of the CDR3 is TGTGCCAGCAGCTTACCAGGAACTAATGAAAAACTGTTTTTT.

The rearrangement uses TRBV11-3 and TRBJ2-1; 8 nucleotides match TRBD2. The CDR3 length is 15 residues. Germline assignment: CDR1 SGHNT and CDR2 YENEEA. The ends lost 5 bases at V and 8 bases at J; junction bases unmatched: 11. CDR3 sequence (DNA): TGTGCCAGCAGCCGCGGGACTAGTACCGTGGATGAGCAGTTCTTC. It translates to CASSRGTSTVDEQFF. The entire variable domain, with the rest obtained from reference TRBV11-3 and TRBJ2-1, is as follows: EAGVVQSPRYKIIEKKQPVAFWCNPISGHNTLYWYLQNLGQGPELLIRYENEEAVDDSQLPKDRFSAERLKGVDSTLKIQPAELGDSAVYLCASSRGTSTVDEQFFGPGTRLTVL.

The gene calls are TRBV29-1 and TRBJ1-1; D not resolved. CDR1 is SQVTM, CDR2 ANQGSEA, per germline. V was pared by 7 bases and J by 5 bases, with 17 bases between. This CDR3 has 13 amino acids. CDR3 protein: CSGLVPGRTEAFF. The DNA of the CDR3 is TGCAGCGGTTTGGTGCCGGGAAGGACTGAAGCTTTCTTT.

The gene calls are TRBV5-4 and TRBJ2-3, with TRBD2 matching over 9 bases. The V gene end was trimmed by 4 bases and the J gene end by 0 bases; junction bases not matched to a gene: 6. Germline V gives CDR1 SGHNT, CDR2 YYREEE (reference sequence). The CDR3 sequence is 16 residues long. The CDR3 DNA sequence: TGTGCCAGCAGCGATAGCGGGAGCCGTAGCACAGATACGCAGTATTTT. It yields the protein CASSDSGSRSTDTQYF.

This sequence joins TRBV10-1 and TRBJ1-3; 10 bases fit TRBD1. The CDR3 sequence is 17 residues long. V lost 8 bases and J lost 4; bases outside the gene matches: 14. The germline gives CDR1 WNHNN, CDR2 SYGVQD (reference sequence). CDR3 residues: CASVGQGVVIWGNTIYF. For the CDR3, the DNA is TGCGCCAGCGTTGGACAGGGGGTAGTGATATGGGGAAACACCATATATTTT.

This CDR3 reads CSVGPTWNTEAFF. The CDR3 coding sequence is TGCAGCGTTGGTCCCACATGGAACACTGAAGCTTTCTTT. The chain recombines TRBV29-1 with TRBJ1-1; D is undetermined. Germline CDR1 SQVTM, CDR2 ANQGSEA. V was clipped by 4 bases and J by 1 base, with 10 bases between them. The length of the CDR3 is 13 residues. The entire variable domain, with the rest obtained from reference TRBV29-1 and TRBJ1-1, is as follows: SAVISQKPSRDICQRGTSLTIQCQVDSQVTMMFWYRQQPGQSLTLIATANQGSEATYESGFVIDKFPISRPNLTFSTLTVSNMSPEDSSIYLCSVGPTWNTEAFFGQGTRLTVV.